This T cell receptor (beta chain) originates from a study of blood T cell repertoires in COVID-19. Repertoires were generated with immunoSEQ multiplex PCR, while TCRdb's copy carries only in-frame clones and drops some. Among more than 85,000 clones listed, 85% to 90% were seen once. This CDR3 comprises 15 residues. Germline CDR1 reads SGHNT; CDR2 reads YENEEA. V was pared by 3 bases and J by 3 bases, with 2 bases of the junction left unmatched. The chain is built from TRBV11-3 and TRBJ2-1; 10 bases are shared with TRBD2. Sequenced: peripheral blood. The sequence was obtained from a woman in her 50s with acute or convalescent COVID-19. In DNA form, the CDR3 reads TGTGCCAGCAGCTTGCGACTAGCGGGCTACAATGAGCAGTTCTTC. It yields the protein CASSLRLAGYNEQFF. Complete variable domain (other parts from reference TRBV11-3 and TRBJ2-1): EAGVVQSPRYKIIEKKQPVAFWCNPISGHNTLYWYLQNLGQGPELLIRYENEEAVDDSQLPKDRFSAERLKGVDSTLKIQPAELGDSAVYLCASSLRLAGYNEQFFGPGTRLTVL.